This T cell receptor beta chain was sequenced in a study of T-cell memory formation after mild COVID-19. General observations from the study: The CD4+ clones that contracted clustered mainly within CM and EM, and the CD8+ clones concentrated in EMRA. The SARS-CoV-2 specificity of second-wave clones reaching peak at day 37 remained unverified.

Germline V gene data show CDR1 as MNHEY and CDR2 as SMNVEV (reference sequence). The V and J ends lost 8 bases and 4 bases respectively, with 0 bases between them. The CDR3 contains 8 residues. Comment on this clonotype: Its antigen is currently unknown.

From the 5' RACE reads, TCRdb called clonotypes with MiXCR, one entry per CDR3 protein. The top ten hold roughly 1.4% of the sample, which has tens of thousands of distinct CDR3 sequences, more than 7% seen once. Input material: PBMCs or a T cell subset sorted from them (not recorded which). This TCR came from a man younger than 35 who had mild COVID-19 (a few samples of this study predate the infection). Cell type and time point are not known. The gene calls are TRBV27 and TRBJ2-7; D gene ambiguous. The CDR3 is CASYEQYV. In nucleotides, the CDR3 is TGTGCCAGCTACGAGCAGTACGTC.